Each of the 21 T cell receptor beta chains below was sequenced from the same sample in a study of response to subunit inactivated influenza vaccine. TCRdb itself ran the RT-PCR reads through MiXCR, one entry per CDR3 protein. The sample holds 650,000 to 850,000 distinct CDR3 sequences, roughly 14% seen once. This sample comprised PBMCs from blood, obtained less than 15 days before vaccination. The origin of the receptors is a man aged 50 to 59 who received an inactivated influenza vaccine.

V gene TRBV5-1 combines with J gene TRBJ1-2; weak D call: TRBD1 (5 bases). The germline CDR1 and CDR2 sequences are SGHRS and YFSETQ. The V end was cut by 4 bases, the J end by 3 bases, with 13 bases between. This CDR3 region has 14 residues. This chain's CDR3 is CASSLGPEDYGYTF. The CDR3 DNA follows: TGCGCCAGCAGCCTGGGGCCGGAGGACTATGGCTACACCTTC.

This clonotype has just a few counts. This rearrangement joins TRBV4-3 to TRBJ2-7; 10 nucleotides agree with TRBD2. CDR1 is LGHNA and CDR2 is YSLEER in the germline V gene. V gave up 0 bases and J gave up 0 bases; unmatched junction bases: 11. The CDR3 totals 19 residues. CDR3 in amino acids: CASSQEPWGAGGSSYEQYF. In nucleotides, the CDR3 is TGCGCCAGCAGCCAAGAACCCTGGGGAGCGGGAGGGAGCTCCTACGAGCAGTACTTC.

A few counts support this clonotype. V gene TRBV6-4 combines with J gene TRBJ2-2; possible D gene TRBD2, 5 bases. V was pared by 6 bases and J by 0 bases, with 8 bases between. The germline V gene encodes CDR1 MRHNA and CDR2 SNTAGT. The CDR3 extends over 14 amino acids. The CDR3 region is CASREGTNTGELFF. CDR3 DNA sequence: TGTGCCAGCAGAGAGGGTACGAACACCGGGGAGCTGTTTTTT.

The genes are TRBV2 and TRBJ2-5, with 7 bases identical to TRBD1. Germline V gene lookup returns CDR1 SNHLY and CDR2 FYNNEI. This CDR3 region has 17 residues. J gave up 5 bases and V 5 bases, and 17 bases lay outside the gene matches. CDR3 sequence reads: CASSPLMGTVLVETQYF. In nucleotides, the CDR3 is TGTGCCAGCAGTCCCTTGATGGGGACAGTCCTTGTCGAGACCCAGTACTTC.

A few counts support this clonotype. V and J are TRBV28 and TRBJ2-7, with 9 bases matching TRBD1. The germline V gene encodes CDR1 MDHEN and CDR2 SYDVKM. J gave up 3 bases and V 9 bases, and 3 bases lay outside the gene matches. There are 12 residues in the CDR3. The CDR3 coding sequence is TGTGCCAGTCGGACAGGGGTCTACGAGCAGTACTTC. This codes for CASRTGVYEQYF.

This chain links TRBV7-2 with TRBJ1-6, with a tentative D call TRBD1 (5 bases). Trimming took 5 bases from V and 7 from J, leaving 12 bases between them. The CDR3 contains 14 residues. The V gene's germline CDR1 is SGHTA and CDR2 FQGNSA. CDR3 DNA sequence: TGTGCCAGCAGCCGGAGGGGATCCAATTCACCCCTCCACTTT. It encodes CASSRRGSNSPLHF.

Regarding this clonotype: The junction differs from germline at one of its ends, possibly a read error. The V gene is TRBV28, the J gene TRBJ2-1; D is possibly TRBD1 (6 bases). The CDR3 extends over 14 amino acids. CDR1 and CDR2 (germline): MDHEN, SYDVKM. The CDR3 region is CASSPRGSYNEPFF. In DNA form, the CDR3 reads TGTGCCAGCAGCCCGAGGGGGTCCTACAATGAGCCGTTCTTC.

This clonotype was counted only a few times. V gene TRBV25-1 combines with J gene TRBJ1-2, with 7 bases that match TRBD1. The CDR3 runs to 16 residues. Looked up from germline, CDR1 is MGHDK and CDR2 is SYGVNS. The ends lost 3 bases at V and 4 bases at J; junction bases unmatched: 11. Here the CDR3 reads CASSEPNRGLTYGYTF. The CDR3 bases are TGTGCCAGCAGTGAGCCGAACAGGGGCCTGACCTATGGCTACACCTTC.

This clonotype showed up many times. The gene calls are TRBV4-3 and TRBJ2-7; D is perhaps TRBD1 or TRBD2 (5 bases each). Germline V CDR1 and CDR2: LGHNA, YSLEER. The CDR3 consists of 15 residues. Trimming stripped 4 bases from V and 2 bases from J, with 15 bases between. CDR3 sequence reads: CASSRRDGNTYEQYF. CDR3 coding DNA: TGCGCCAGCAGCCGTCGGGACGGGAACACCTACGAGCAGTACTTC.

The V call is TRBV3-1, the J call TRBJ1-1, with D possibly matching TRBD1 (6 bases). The germline V gene has CDR1 LGHDT and CDR2 YNNKEL (reference sequence). V shed 3 bases and J shed 6 bases, with 11 bases lying between them. This CDR3 spans 13 amino acids. The CDR3 DNA is TGTGCCAGCAGCCAGCAGGGGATACCTGAAGCTTTCTTT. It translates to CASSQQGIPEAFF. Complete variable domain (other parts from reference TRBV3-1 and TRBJ1-1): DTAVSQTPKYLVTQMGNDKSIKCEQNLGHDTMYWYKQDSKKFLKIMFSYNNKELIINETVPNRFSPKSPDKAHLNLHINSLELGDSAVYFCASSQQGIPEAFFGQGTRLTVV.

This clonotype was seen only a few times. This chain connects TRBV7-9 to TRBJ2-5; D remains unclear. V dropped 5 bases and J dropped 0 bases, with 13 bases sitting between them. The V gene's germline CDR1 is SEHNR and CDR2 FQNEAQ (reference sequence). The CDR3 is 15 amino acids. CDR3 DNA: TGTGCCAGCAGCCTCTCAACGGGCTACCAAGAGACCCAGTACTTC. It translates to CASSLSTGYQETQYF. Using reference TRBV7-9 and TRBJ2-5 for the parts outside the CDR3, the full variable domain is DTGVSQNPRHKITKRGQNVTFRCDPISEHNRLYWYRQTLGQGPEFLTYFQNEAQLEKSRLLSDRFSAERPKGSFSTLEIQRTEQGDSAMYLCASSLSTGYQETQYFGPGTRLLVL.

This clonotype appeared a few times. This chain links TRBV6-1 with TRBJ1-5, with 9 nucleotides matching TRBD1. V shed 6 bases and J 4 bases; nucleotides not matched to a gene: 10. The CDR3 sequence is 16 residues long. From germline, CDR1 is MNHNS and CDR2 SASEGT. CDR3: CASRGPGQGGNQPQHF. The CDR3 nucleotides read TGTGCCAGCAGGGGACCGGGACAGGGCGGAAATCAGCCCCAGCATTTT.

This clonotype was picked up a small number of times. The CDR3: CASSLAGREKLFF. For the CDR3, the DNA is TGTGCCAGCAGTTTAGCAGGGCGCGAAAAACTGTTTTTT. V and J are TRBV12-3 or TRBV12-4 and TRBJ1-4; D is unclear. Trimming took 0 bases from V and 8 from J, leaving 7 bases between them. The length of the CDR3 is 13 residues.

The genes are TRBV20-1 and TRBJ2-5; the match to TRBD1 covers 7 bases. After removal of 3 bases from V and 2 bases from J, the junction contained 9 bases not matched to a gene. This CDR3 contains 15 residues. Germline V gene sequence: CDR1 DFQATT, CDR2 SNEGSKA (reference sequence). The CDR3 is CSARAETGRQETQYF. For the CDR3, the DNA is TGCAGTGCTAGGGCCGAGACAGGGAGACAAGAGACCCAGTACTTC.

In this sample, this clonotype turned up a few times. The chain employs TRBV27 and TRBJ2-4, with 13 bases lining up with TRBD2. CDR1 and CDR2 from the germline V gene are MNHEY and SMNVEV (reference sequence). V shed 6 bases, J shed 7 bases, and the junction held 9 bases outside the gene matches. CDR3 size: 16 residues. The CDR3 reads CASSVGTSGEWNIQYF. The CDR3 DNA reads as TGTGCCAGCAGCGTGGGGACTAGCGGGGAGTGGAACATTCAGTACTTC.

This chain links TRBV4-3 with TRBJ1-6; D is possibly TRBD1 (5 bases). With 0 bases removed from V and 8 bases from J, the gap between germline ends came to 11 bases. The CDR3 totals 15 residues. Germline CDR1 is LGHNA and CDR2 is YSLEER. CDR3 region: CASSQDLGGDSPLHF. DNA of the CDR3: TGCGCCAGCAGCCAAGATCTGGGGGGAGATTCACCCCTCCACTTT.

This rearrangement joins TRBV24-1 to TRBJ2-1; TRBD2 agrees at 12 bases. The CDR3 sequence is 17 residues long. J was trimmed by 6 bases and V by 1 base; bases with no gene match: 6. In germline, CDR1 is KGHDR, CDR2 SFDVKD. The CDR3 DNA reads TGTGCCACCAGTGATTTCACCGGGACTAGCGGGCGCAATGAGCAGTTCTTC. Its protein is CATSDFTGTSGRNEQFF.

V gene TRBV20-1 combines with J gene TRBJ2-5; tentative D call: TRBD2 (7 bases). The CDR3 totals 14 residues. The germline gives CDR1 DFQATT, CDR2 SNEGSKA (reference sequence). Trimming left V 6 bases short and J 6 bases short, with 20 bases between. CDR3 amino acids: CSASPAGAVKTQYF. The DNA for the CDR3 is TGCAGTGCGAGCCCGGCGGGGGCGGTAAAGACCCAGTACTTC.

The V and J genes are TRBV7-2 and TRBJ2-7, with 7 bases that match TRBD2. This CDR3 spans 14 amino acids. Trimming cost V 5 bases and J 1 base; bases outside gene matches: 5. Germline CDR1 is SGHTA and CDR2 is FQGNSA. The CDR3 nucleotides read TGTGCCAGCAGCGAGGCTAGCGGATCCTACGAGCAGTACTTC. Amino acid sequence: CASSEASGSYEQYF.

The V call is TRBV27, the J call TRBJ1-5; D gene uncertain. The CDR3 is made up of 18 amino acids. V dropped 8 bases and J dropped 2 bases, with 25 bases sitting between them. Looked up from germline, CDR1 is MNHEY and CDR2 is SMNVEV (reference sequence). CDR3 sequence (DNA): TGTGCCAGCTATGGCGAGTTCCCTTTGTGGGATCGCAATCAGCCCCAGCATTTT. This codes for CASYGEFPLWDRNQPQHF.

This clonotype occurred many times. The genes are TRBV5-1 and TRBJ1-1, with a weak D call TRBD1 (5 bases). Germline-derived CDR1 and CDR2 are SGHRS and YFSETQ. This CDR3 has 14 amino acids. V gave up 4 bases and J gave up 0 bases, with 10 bases separating them. CDR3 sequence: CASSRDGLNTEAFF. DNA of the CDR3: TGCGCCAGCAGCCGGGACGGCTTGAACACTGAAGCTTTCTTT.